This T cell receptor (beta chain) is drawn from a study of Ad26.COV2.S vaccination and SARS-CoV-2 variants. Overall study results and limits: It was vaccine recipients, not placebo recipients, who had the higher spike-specific TCR breadth.

Treatment meaning: roughly 19 received Ad26.COV2.S at low or high dose, single or two shots; about 5 received placebo; per-sample allocation not given. Sampling happened 63 days after the first vaccine or placebo injection. Sequencing was performed with immunoSEQ multiplex PCR; in TCRdb, only in-frame clones are kept and a portion is missing. The profile shows approximately 300,000 clones, approximately 80% of them singletons. V lost 0 bases and J 4 bases, leaving 9 bases between the germline ends. The CDR3 has 14 residues. In germline, CDR1 is MNHEY, CDR2 SMNVEV (reference sequence). With respect to this clone: Its antigen is currently unknown.

The chain is built from TRBV27 and TRBJ1-2, with D uncertain. This clonotype was sampled from a person aged 18 to 59 who received the Ad26.COV2.S COVID-19 vaccine or a placebo. Sequencing was performed on peripheral blood, taken in a trial of Ad26.COV2.S vaccine versus placebo. The CDR3 DNA is TGTGCCAGCAGTTTATCGAGCCGGATCTATGGCTACACCTTC. Encoded protein: CASSLSSRIYGYTF.